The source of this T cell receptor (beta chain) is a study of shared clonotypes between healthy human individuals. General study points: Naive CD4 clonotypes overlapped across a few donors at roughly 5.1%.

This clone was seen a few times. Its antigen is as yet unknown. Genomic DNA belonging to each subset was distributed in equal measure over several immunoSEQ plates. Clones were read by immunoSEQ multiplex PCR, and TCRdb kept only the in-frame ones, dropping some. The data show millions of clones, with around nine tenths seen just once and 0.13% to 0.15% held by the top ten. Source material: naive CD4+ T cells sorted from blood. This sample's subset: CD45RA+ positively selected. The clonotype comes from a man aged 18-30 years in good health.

The DNA of the CDR3 is TGTGCCAGCAGTGGGGGCAGGGGCCCTAATTCACCCCTCCACTTT. Protein sequence: CASSGGRGPNSPLHF. This chain uses TRBV28 with TRBJ1-6; D is possibly TRBD1 (6 bases). V was trimmed by 5 bases and J by 6 bases, leaving 14 bases between them. CDR1 is MDHEN and CDR2 is SYDVKM in the germline V gene. The CDR3 covers 15 residues.